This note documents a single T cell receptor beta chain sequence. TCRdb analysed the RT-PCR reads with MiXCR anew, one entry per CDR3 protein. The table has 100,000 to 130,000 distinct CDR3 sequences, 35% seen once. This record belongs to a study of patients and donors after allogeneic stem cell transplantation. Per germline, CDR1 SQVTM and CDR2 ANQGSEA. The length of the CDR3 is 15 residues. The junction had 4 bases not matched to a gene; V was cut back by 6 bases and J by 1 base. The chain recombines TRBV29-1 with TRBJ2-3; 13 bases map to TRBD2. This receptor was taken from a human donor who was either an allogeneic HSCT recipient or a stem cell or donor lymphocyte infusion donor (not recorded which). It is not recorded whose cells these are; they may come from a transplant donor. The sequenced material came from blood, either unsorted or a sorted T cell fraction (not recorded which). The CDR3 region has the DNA TGCAGCGTCGAGACTAGCGGGAGGCGCACAGATACGCAGTATTTT. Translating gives CSVETSGRRTDTQYF.